The 10 T cell receptor beta chains given below trace back to one sample, sequenced in a study of cytomegalovirus exposure and HLA in healthy donors. PCR amplification relied on 60 Vbeta primers (plus 13 Jbeta primers). Clones were read by immunoSEQ multiplex PCR, and TCRdb kept only the in-frame ones, dropping some. The sample yields 95,000 to 100,000 clones, 65% to 85% seen once. Sequencing used PBMCs. The receptor source for this set is a man aged 45-60 years in good health and CMV-seronegative.

V usage is TRBV4-1 and J usage is TRBJ2-7, with D maybe TRBD1 (6 bases). Trimming shortened V by 1 base and J by 1 base, and 11 bases separated the two germline ends. Per the germline V gene, CDR1 is MGHRA and CDR2 is YSYEKL. The CDR3 has 15 residues. This CDR3 reads CASSQGTQGSYEQYF. CDR3 sequence (DNA): TGCGCCAGCAGCCAAGGAACACAGGGTTCCTACGAGCAGTACTTC.

Concerning this clone: The identical CDR3 is also encoded by other nucleotide sequences in the sample. CDR3 protein: CASSRTENTEAFF. CDR3 DNA: TGTGCCAGTAGCAGGACAGAGAACACTGAAGCTTTCTTT. This chain uses TRBV19 with TRBJ1-1, with D possibly TRBD1 on 6 matching bases. The germline gives CDR1 LNHDA, CDR2 SQIVND (reference sequence). Trimming removed 6 bases at V and 1 base at J, with 9 bases between. This CDR3 region has 13 residues.

The table lists this clone with a count of one. This chain links TRBV6-1 with TRBJ1-1, with a possible D match to TRBD1 (6 bases). The V end lost 7 bases, the J end lost 4 bases, and 16 bases lay between the germline ends. There are 14 residues in the CDR3. From germline, CDR1 is MNHNS and CDR2 SASEGT. This CDR3 is CASNLQGGGTEAFF. CDR3 DNA sequence: TGTGCCAGCAACCTACAGGGTGGCGGCACTGAAGCTTTCTTT.

The chain recombines TRBV5-1 with TRBJ2-7; D may be TRBD2 (6 bases). The CDR3 totals 14 residues. Trimming took off 0 bases at V and 4 bases at J, with 11 bases between the two ends. CDR1 and CDR2 (germline): SGHRS, YFSETQ. The CDR3, as DNA: TGCGCCAGCAGCTTGGTAGCGGCAGAGTACGAGCAGTACTTC. This encodes CASSLVAAEYEQYF.

The J gene is TRBJ2-5, the V gene TRBV30; the match to TRBD1 covers 7 bases. Germline CDR1 reads GTSNPN; CDR2 reads SVGIG (reference sequence). The V and J ends lost 6 bases and 4 bases, in that order; junction bases with no gene match: 8. The CDR3 runs 13 residues. Here the CDR3 reads CACKKGGLETQYF. In DNA form, the CDR3 reads TGTGCCTGCAAAAAAGGGGGCTTAGAGACCCAGTACTTC.

The J gene is TRBJ2-5, the V gene TRBV11-2; the match to TRBD2 covers 8 bases. Per the germline V gene, CDR1 is SGHAT and CDR2 is FQNNGV. With 0 bases clipped from V and 1 base from J, the junction kept 4 bases outside the gene matches. The CDR3 has 16 residues. The CDR3 here is CASSLDTGGPQETQYF. The DNA of the CDR3 is TGTGCCAGCAGCTTAGATACGGGAGGGCCCCAAGAGACCCAGTACTTC.

The chain is built from TRBV19 and TRBJ1-6; maybe TRBD1 (6 bases). Looked up from germline, CDR1 is LNHDA and CDR2 is SQIVND (reference sequence). V lost 5 bases and J lost 8, with 10 bases in between. The CDR3 consists of 13 residues. This CDR3 is CASSDRFHSPLHF. The DNA of the CDR3 is TGTGCCAGTAGTGACAGGTTTCATTCACCCCTCCACTTT.

The chain recombines TRBV11-1 with TRBJ1-1, with 7 bases fitting TRBD1. Germline V gene sequence: CDR1 SGHAT, CDR2 FQDESV (reference sequence). The V gene end was trimmed by 5 bases and the J gene end by 3 bases; junction bases not matched to a gene: 3. This CDR3 comprises 13 residues. CDR3 amino acids: CASSAQGDTEAFF. The CDR3 DNA reads TGTGCCAGCAGCGCCCAGGGGGACACTGAAGCTTTCTTT.

The chain links TRBV10-3 to TRBJ1-5, with no clear D. Trimming left V 4 bases short and J 0 bases short, with 4 bases between. CDR1 is ENHRY and CDR2 is SYGVKD in the germline V gene. This CDR3 comprises 13 residues. The DNA for the CDR3 is TGTGCCATCAGTGCTAATAGCAATCAGCCCCAGCATTTT. This codes for CAISANSNQPQHF.

Here the CDR3 reads CASSRVFGETQYF. The CDR3, as DNA: TGTGCCAGCAGCCGGGTATTCGGAGAGACCCAGTACTTC. The rearrangement joins TRBV11-2 to TRBJ2-5; no clear D gene. From germline, CDR1 is SGHAT and CDR2 FQNNGV. The CDR3 consists of 13 residues. The V end lost 5 bases, the J end lost 4 bases, and 11 bases lay between the germline ends. Combining the CDR3 with reference TRBV11-2 and TRBJ2-5 gives the whole variable domain EAGVAQSPRYKIIEKRQSVAFWCNPISGHATLYWYQQILGQGPKLLIQFQNNGVVDDSQLPKDRFSAERLKGVDSTLKIQPAKLEDSAVYLCASSRVFGETQYFGPGTRLLVL.